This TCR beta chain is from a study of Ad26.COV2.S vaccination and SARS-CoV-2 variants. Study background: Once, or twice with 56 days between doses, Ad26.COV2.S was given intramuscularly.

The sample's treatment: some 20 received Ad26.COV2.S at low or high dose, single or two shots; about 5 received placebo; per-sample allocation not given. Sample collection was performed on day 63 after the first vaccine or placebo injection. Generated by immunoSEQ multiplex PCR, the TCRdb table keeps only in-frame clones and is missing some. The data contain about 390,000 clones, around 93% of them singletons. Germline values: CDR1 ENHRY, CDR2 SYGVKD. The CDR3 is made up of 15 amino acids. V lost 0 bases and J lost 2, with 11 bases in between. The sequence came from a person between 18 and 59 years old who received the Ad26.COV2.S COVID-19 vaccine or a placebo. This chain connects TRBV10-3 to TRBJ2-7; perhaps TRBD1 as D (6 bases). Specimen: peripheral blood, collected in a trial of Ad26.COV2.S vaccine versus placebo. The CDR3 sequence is CAISESRDKAYEQYF. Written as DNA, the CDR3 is TGTGCCATCAGTGAGTCCCGGGACAAAGCCTACGAGCAGTACTTC.